This T cell receptor (beta chain) was sequenced in a study of T-cell memory formation after mild COVID-19. Study observations and caveats: There was no confirmation that second-wave clones peaking on day 37 were SARS-CoV-2 specific.

On this clonotype itself: What it binds is unknown.

Constant-segment-primed 5'RACE gave TCR alpha and TCR beta cDNA libraries with sample barcodes and UMIs. TCRdb independently ran MiXCR on the 5' RACE reads; one entry per CDR3 protein. The sample holds 350,000 to 500,000 distinct CDR3 sequences, 20% seen once. Trimming pared 3 bases from V and 0 bases from J, leaving 9 bases between. Germline V gene data show CDR1 as KGHSY and CDR2 as FQNENV. CDR3 length: 15 amino acids. The receptor comes from an adult woman who had mild COVID-19 (a few samples of this study predate the infection). Cell type and time point are not known. Material for sequencing was PBMCs or a T cell subset sorted from them (not recorded which). V usage is TRBV16 and J usage is TRBJ2-4; D remains unclear. The CDR3 spells CASSHLTLAKNIQYF. CDR3 sequence (DNA): TGTGCCAGCAGCCACTTGACTCTAGCCAAAAACATTCAGTACTTC. Full variable domain (rest looked up from reference TRBV16 and TRBJ2-4): GEEVAQTPKHLVRGEGQKAKLYCAPIKGHSYVFWYQQVLKNEFKFLISFQNENVFDETGMPKERFSAKCLPNSPCSLEIQATKLEDSAVYFCASSHLTLAKNIQYFGAGTRLSVL.